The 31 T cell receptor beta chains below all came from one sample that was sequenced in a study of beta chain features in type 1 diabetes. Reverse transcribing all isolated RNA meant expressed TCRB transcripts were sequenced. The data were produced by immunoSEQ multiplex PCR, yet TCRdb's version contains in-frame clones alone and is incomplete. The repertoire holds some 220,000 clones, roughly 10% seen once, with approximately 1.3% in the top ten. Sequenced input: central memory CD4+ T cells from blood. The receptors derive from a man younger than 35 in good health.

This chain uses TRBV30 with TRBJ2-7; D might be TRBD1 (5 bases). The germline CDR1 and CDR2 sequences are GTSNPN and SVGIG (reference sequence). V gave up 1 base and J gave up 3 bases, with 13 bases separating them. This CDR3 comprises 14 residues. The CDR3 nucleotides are TGTGCCTGGAGTGAAGACAGCCTAGACTACGAGCAGTACTTC. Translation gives CAWSEDSLDYEQYF.

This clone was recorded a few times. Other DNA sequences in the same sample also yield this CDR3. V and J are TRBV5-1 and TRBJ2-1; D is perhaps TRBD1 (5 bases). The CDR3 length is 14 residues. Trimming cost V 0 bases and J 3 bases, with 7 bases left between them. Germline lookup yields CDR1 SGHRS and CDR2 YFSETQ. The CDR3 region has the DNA TGCGCCAGCAGCTTGGTTCAGGGCTACAATGAGCAGTTCTTC. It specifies CASSLVQGYNEQFF.

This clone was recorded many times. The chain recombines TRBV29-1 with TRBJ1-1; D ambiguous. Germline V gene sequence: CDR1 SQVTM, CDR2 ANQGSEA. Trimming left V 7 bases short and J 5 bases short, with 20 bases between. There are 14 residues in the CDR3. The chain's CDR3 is CSDLQVGSSTEAFF. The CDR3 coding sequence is TGCAGCGATCTACAAGTGGGCAGTTCAACTGAAGCTTTCTTT.

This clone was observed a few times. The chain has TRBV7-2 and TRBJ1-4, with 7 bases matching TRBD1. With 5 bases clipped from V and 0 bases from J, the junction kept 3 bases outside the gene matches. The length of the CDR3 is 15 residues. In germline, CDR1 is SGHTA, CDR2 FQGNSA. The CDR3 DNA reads TGTGCCAGCAGCGTGGGACAGTCAACTAATGAAAAACTGTTTTTT. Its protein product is CASSVGQSTNEKLFF.

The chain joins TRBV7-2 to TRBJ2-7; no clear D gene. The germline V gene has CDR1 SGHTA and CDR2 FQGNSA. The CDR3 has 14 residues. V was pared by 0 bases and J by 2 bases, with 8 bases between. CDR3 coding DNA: TGTGCCAGCAGCTTAGCGGACCGTACCTACGAGCAGTACTTC. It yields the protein CASSLADRTYEQYF.

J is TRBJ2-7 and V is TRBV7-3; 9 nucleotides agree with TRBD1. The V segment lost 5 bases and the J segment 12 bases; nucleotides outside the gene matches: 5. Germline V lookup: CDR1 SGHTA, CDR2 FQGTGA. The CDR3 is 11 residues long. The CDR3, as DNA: TGTGCCAGCAGCCCGGGACAGGGATGGTACTTC. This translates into CASSPGQGWYF.

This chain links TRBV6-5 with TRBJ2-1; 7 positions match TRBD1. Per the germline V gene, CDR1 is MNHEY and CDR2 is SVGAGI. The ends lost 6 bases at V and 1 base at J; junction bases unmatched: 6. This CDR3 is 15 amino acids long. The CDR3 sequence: CASRLGGQSYNEQFF. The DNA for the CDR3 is TGTGCCAGCAGGTTAGGGGGCCAATCCTACAATGAGCAGTTCTTC.

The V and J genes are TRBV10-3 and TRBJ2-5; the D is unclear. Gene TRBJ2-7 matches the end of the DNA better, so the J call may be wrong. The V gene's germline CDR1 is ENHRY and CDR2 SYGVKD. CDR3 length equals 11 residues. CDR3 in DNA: TGTGCCACCTCAGGTTACTACGAGCAGTACTTC. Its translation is CATSGYYEQYF.

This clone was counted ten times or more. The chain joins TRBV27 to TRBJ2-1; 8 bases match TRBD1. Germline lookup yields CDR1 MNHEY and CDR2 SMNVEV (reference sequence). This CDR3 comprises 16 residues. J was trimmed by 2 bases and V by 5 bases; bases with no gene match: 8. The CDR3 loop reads CASSRTGGWTYNEQFF. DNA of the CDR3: TGTGCCAGCAGTAGAACAGGGGGTTGGACCTACAATGAGCAGTTCTTC.

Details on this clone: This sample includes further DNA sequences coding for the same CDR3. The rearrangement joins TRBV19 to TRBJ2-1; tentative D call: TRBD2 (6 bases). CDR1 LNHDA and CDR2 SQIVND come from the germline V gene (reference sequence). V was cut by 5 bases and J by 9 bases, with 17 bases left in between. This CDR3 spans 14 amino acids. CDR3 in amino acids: CASSGSTGVGEQFF. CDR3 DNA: TGTGCCAGTAGTGGGAGCACGGGGGTTGGTGAGCAGTTCTTC.

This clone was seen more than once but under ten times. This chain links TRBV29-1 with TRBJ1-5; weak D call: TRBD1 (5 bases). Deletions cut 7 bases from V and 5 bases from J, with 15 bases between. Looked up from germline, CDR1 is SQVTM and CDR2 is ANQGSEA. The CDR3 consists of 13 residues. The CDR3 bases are TGCAGCGCTAGGGGAGGGTTCGATCAGCCCCAGCATTTT. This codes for CSARGGFDQPQHF. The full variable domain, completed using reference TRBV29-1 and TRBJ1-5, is SAVISQKPSRDICQRGTSLTIQCQVDSQVTMMFWYRQQPGQSLTLIATANQGSEATYESGFVIDKFPISRPNLTFSTLTVSNMSPEDSSIYLCSARGGFDQPQHFGDGTRLSIL.

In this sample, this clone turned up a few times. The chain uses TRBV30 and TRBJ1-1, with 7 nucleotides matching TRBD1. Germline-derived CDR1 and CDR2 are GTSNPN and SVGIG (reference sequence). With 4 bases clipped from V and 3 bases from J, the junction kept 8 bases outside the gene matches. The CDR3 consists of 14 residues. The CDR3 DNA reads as TGTGCCTGGATCGAACAGGGGTGGGACACTGAAGCTTTCTTT. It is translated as CAWIEQGWDTEAFF.

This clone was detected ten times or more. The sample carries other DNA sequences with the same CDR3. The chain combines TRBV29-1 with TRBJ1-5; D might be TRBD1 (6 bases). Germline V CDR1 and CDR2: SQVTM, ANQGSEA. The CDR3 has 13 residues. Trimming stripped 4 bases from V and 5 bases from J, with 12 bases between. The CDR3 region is CSVATGTHQPQHF. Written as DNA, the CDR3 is TGCAGCGTTGCTACAGGGACCCATCAGCCCCAGCATTTT.

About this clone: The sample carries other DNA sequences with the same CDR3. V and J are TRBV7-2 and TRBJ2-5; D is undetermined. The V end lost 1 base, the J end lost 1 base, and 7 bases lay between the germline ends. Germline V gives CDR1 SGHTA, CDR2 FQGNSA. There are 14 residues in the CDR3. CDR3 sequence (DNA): TGTGCCAGCAGCTTAGGACGGAGCCAAGAGACCCAGTACTTC. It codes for CASSLGRSQETQYF.

The CDR3 coding sequence is TGCGCCAGCAACGACCAAGATACGCAGTATTTT. It specifies CASNDQDTQYF. This chain joins TRBV5-1 and TRBJ2-3; D gene uncertain. V was clipped by 6 bases and J by 5 bases, with 7 bases between them. The CDR3 is 11 residues long. Germline-derived CDR1 and CDR2 are SGHRS and YFSETQ.

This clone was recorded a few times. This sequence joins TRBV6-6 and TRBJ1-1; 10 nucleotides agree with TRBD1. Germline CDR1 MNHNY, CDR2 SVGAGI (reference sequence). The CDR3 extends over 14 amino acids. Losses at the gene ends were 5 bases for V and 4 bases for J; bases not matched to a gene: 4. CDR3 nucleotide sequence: TGTGCCAGCAGTACCGGGACAGGGGCCACTGAAGCTTTCTTT. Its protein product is CASSTGTGATEAFF.

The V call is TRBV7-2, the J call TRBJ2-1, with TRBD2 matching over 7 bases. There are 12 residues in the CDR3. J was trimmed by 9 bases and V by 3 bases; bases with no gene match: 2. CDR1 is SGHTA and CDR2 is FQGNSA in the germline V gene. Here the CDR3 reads CASSFREGEQFF. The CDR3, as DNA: TGTGCCAGCAGCTTTAGGGAGGGTGAGCAGTTCTTC.

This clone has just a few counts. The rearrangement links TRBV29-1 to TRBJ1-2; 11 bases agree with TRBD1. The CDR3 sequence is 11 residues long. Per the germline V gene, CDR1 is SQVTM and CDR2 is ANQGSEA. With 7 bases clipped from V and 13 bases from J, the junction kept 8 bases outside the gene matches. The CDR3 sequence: CSAGDRGKSTF. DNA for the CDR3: TGCAGCGCCGGGGACAGGGGGAAAAGCACCTTC.

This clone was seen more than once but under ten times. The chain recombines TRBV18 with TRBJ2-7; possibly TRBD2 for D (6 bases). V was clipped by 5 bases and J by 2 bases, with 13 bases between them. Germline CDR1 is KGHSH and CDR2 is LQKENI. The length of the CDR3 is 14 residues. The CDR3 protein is CASSAGRGTYEQYF. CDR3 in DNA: TGTGCCAGCTCAGCAGGACGGGGGACCTACGAGCAGTACTTC. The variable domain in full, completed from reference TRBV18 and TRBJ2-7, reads NAGVMQNPRHLVRRRGQEARLRCSPMKGHSHVYWYRQLPEEGLKFMVYLQKENIIDESGMPKERFSAEFPKEGPSILRIQQVVRGDSAAYFCASSAGRGTYEQYFGPGTRLTVT.

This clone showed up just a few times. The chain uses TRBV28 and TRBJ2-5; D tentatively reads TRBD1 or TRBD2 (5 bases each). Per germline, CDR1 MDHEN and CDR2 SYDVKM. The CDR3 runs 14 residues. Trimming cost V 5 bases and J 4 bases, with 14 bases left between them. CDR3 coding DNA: TGTGCCAGCAGTCCAGCCCGGGACCTAGAGACCCAGTACTTC. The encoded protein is CASSPARDLETQYF.

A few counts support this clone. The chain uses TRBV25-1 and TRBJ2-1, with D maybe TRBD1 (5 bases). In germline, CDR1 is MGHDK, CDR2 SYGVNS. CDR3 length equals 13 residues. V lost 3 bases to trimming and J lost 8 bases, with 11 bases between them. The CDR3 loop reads CASSDGRADEQFF. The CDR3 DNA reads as TGTGCCAGCAGTGATGGCAGGGCCGATGAGCAGTTCTTC.

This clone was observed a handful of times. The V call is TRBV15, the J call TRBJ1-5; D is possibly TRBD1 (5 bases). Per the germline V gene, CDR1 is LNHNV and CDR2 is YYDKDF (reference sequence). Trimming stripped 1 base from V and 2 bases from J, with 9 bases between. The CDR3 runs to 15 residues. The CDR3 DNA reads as TGTGCCACCAGCAGAGTCCAGGGCGGCAATCAGCCCCAGCATTTT. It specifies CATSRVQGGNQPQHF. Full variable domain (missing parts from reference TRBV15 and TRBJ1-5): DAMVIQNPRYQVTQFGKPVTLSCSQTLNHNVMYWYQQKSSQAPKLLFHYYDKDFNNEADTPDNFQSRRPNTSFCFLDIRSPGLGDTAMYLCATSRVQGGNQPQHFGDGTRLSIL.

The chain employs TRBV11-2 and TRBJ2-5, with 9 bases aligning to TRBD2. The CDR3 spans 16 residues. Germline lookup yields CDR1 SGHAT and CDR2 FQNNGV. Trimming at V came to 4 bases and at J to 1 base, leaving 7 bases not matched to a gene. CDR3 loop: CASSSGLAPFQETQYF. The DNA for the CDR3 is TGTGCCAGCAGCTCTGGACTAGCGCCTTTCCAAGAGACCCAGTACTTC.

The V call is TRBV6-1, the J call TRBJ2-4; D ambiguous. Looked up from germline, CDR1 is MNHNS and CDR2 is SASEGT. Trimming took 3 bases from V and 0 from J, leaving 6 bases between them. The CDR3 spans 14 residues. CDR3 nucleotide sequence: TGTGCCAGCAGTGAGGCTCTAGCCAAAAACATTCAGTACTTC. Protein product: CASSEALAKNIQYF.

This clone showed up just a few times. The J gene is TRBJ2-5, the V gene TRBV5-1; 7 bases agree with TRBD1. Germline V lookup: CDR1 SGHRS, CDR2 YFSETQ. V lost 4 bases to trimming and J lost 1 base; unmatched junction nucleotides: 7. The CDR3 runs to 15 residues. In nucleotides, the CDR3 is TGCGCCAGCAGCGCAAGGGACAGCTCCCAAGAGACCCAGTACTTC. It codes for CASSARDSSQETQYF.

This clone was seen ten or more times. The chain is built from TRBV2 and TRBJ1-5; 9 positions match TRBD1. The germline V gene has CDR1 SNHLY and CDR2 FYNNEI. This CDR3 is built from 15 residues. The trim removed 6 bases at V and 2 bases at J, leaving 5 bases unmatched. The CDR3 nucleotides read TGTGCCAGCAGCCCACAGGGGGCTGGCAATCAGCCCCAGCATTTT. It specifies CASSPQGAGNQPQHF.

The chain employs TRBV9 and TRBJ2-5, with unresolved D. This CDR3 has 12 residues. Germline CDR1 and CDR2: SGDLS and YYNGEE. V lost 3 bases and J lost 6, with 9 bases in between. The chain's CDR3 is CASSASWQTQYF. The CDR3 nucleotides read TGTGCCAGCAGCGCTAGTTGGCAGACCCAGTACTTC.

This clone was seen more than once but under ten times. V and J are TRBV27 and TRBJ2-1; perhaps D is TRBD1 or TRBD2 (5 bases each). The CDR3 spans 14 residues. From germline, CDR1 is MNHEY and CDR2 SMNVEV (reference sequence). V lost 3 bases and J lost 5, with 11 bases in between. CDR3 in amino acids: CASSFWDRHNEQFF. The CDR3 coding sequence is TGTGCCAGCAGTTTTTGGGACCGACACAATGAGCAGTTCTTC.

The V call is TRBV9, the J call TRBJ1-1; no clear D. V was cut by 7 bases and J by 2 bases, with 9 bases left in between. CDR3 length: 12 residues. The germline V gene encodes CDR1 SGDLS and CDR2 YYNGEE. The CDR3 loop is CASGSLNTEAFF. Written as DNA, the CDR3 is TGTGCCAGCGGGTCTTTAAACACTGAAGCTTTCTTT.

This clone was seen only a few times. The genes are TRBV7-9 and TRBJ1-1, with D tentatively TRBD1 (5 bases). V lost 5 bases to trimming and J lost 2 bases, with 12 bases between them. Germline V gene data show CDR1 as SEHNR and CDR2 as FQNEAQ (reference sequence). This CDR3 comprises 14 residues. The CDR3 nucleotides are TGTGCCAGCAGCCTCCGGGACGGAAACACTGAAGCTTTCTTT. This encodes CASSLRDGNTEAFF.

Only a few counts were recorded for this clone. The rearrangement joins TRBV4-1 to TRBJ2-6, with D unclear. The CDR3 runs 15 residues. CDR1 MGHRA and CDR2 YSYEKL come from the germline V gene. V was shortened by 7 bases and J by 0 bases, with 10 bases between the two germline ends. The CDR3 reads CASNSMYSGANVLTF. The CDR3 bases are TGCGCCAGCAACTCTATGTACTCTGGGGCCAACGTCCTGACTTTC.